This T cell receptor beta chain was recorded in a study of T cells after yellow fever vaccination. Study-level information: Fractions containing few cells were prepared with SMART-Seq v4 Ultra Low Input. Study-level points and caveats: Contamination by abundant bulk-population clonotypes could be present in FACS-sorted repertoires.

TCRdb re-derived calls from the 5' RACE reads in MiXCR, one entry per CDR3 protein. The data show 100,000 to 150,000 distinct CDR3 sequences, under 8% seen once. V lost 6 bases and J 9 bases, leaving 21 bases between the germline ends. This CDR3 is built from 14 residues. Germline CDR1 reads DFQATT; CDR2 reads SNEGSKA (reference sequence). Many counts were recorded for this clonotype. Its target is unknown. The chain carries TRBV20-1 and TRBJ1-5; D is ambiguous. The clonotype comes from a man aged 18 to 29 who received the YFV17D yellow fever vaccine. The sequencing here drew on CD4+ T cells sorted from PBMCs, taken 10 days after the first yellow fever vaccination. This CDR3 is CSATRSDSLRPQHF. The CDR3 coding sequence is TGCAGTGCAACCCGAAGCGATAGCCTGAGGCCCCAGCATTTT.